The clone carrying this T cell receptor beta chain has only one observation. This CDR3 is also generated by other DNA sequences in the sample. The entry originates in a study of cytomegalovirus exposure and HLA in healthy donors. This CDR3 comprises 15 residues. The V and J ends lost 0 bases and 5 bases respectively, with 11 bases between them. Germline loops: CDR1 SGDLS, CDR2 YYNGEE. The PCR had 60 Vbeta and 13 Jbeta primers. Clones were read by immunoSEQ multiplex PCR, and TCRdb kept only the in-frame ones, dropping some. The sample has about 110,000 clones, roughly 72% seen once. The sequencing sample was made of PBMCs. V usage is TRBV9 and J usage is TRBJ1-4; perhaps TRBD1 as D (5 bases). This clonotype was obtained from a man aged 30 to 39 in good health and CMV-seronegative. CDR3 region: CASSVVAGQNEKLFF. Written as DNA, the CDR3 is TGTGCCAGCAGCGTAGTGGCAGGGCAAAATGAAAAACTGTTTTTT.